This is a list of T cell receptor beta chains from one sample in a study of response to subunit inactivated influenza vaccine. Using its own MiXCR run on the RT-PCR reads, TCRdb lists one record per CDR3 protein. The table shows 650,000 to 800,000 distinct CDR3 sequences, with around 18% occurring only once. The sequencing here drew on PBMCs from blood, taken more than 4 days after vaccination. Receptor source: a man between 45 and 60 years old who received an inactivated influenza vaccine. Both conserved end residues are trimmed from each CDR3.

v_gene	CDR3aa
TRBV4-3	ASSDQGASTDTQY
TRBV7-2	ASSPLGRGGETQY
TRBV5-1	ASRGLAGASTDTQY
TRBV10-3	AISGGENFYEQY
TRBV6-5	ASSYYGLLQDTQY
TRBV7-2	ASSSTGVNADTQY
TRBV7-2	ASSLNREAGELF
TRBV28	ASSLNAGGITEAF
TRBV6-1	ASSEAGGSSYEQY
TRBV7-2	ASRLDMTGANVLT
TRBV12-3/TRBV12-4	ASSSSGTGANQPQH
TRBV27	ASRSAGPPTETQY
TRBV27	ASSHTGAYEQY
TRBV20-1	SARKGRDSY
TRBV7-9	ASSLAGGQDEQF
TRBV7-2	ASSLVREGPYEQY
TRBV7-9	ASSSQFGRWNTGELF
TRBV20-1	SASSSQSSSRGFYYGYT
TRBV6-2/TRBV6-3	ASSYGLVGEQF
TRBV10-2	ASKQGARNTGELF
TRBV12-3/TRBV12-4	ASRSTGGSNQPQH
TRBV7-3	ASSPGASGRADTQY
TRBV6-1	ASSQYAGTNYGYT
TRBV11-2	ASRLTGTGGAKTYGYT
TRBV29-1	SVAGRGVNTEAF
TRBV7-9	ASSFDGPNEKLF
TRBV6-5	ASSYPPGNTIY
TRBV7-7	ASSRGRADTQY
TRBV10-1	ASSGRAPDTQY
TRBV4-1	ASSQVGRLGANVLT
TRBV10-3	AIFGGGGELF